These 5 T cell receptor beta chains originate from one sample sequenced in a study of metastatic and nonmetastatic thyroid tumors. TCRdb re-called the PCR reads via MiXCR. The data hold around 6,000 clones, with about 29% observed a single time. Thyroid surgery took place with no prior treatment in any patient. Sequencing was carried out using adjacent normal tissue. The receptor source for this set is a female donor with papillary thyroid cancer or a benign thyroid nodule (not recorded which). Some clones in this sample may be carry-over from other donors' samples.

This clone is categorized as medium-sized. DNA of the CDR3: TGTGCCAGCAGCTTGGGGACCGTGCATTCACCCCTCCACTTT. Amino acids: CASSLGTVHSPLHF. The genes are TRBV7-3 and TRBJ1-6; TRBD1 might be the D (5 bases). The V end lost 3 bases, the J end lost 8 bases, and 11 bases lay between the germline ends. Germline CDR1 SGHTA, CDR2 FQGTGA. This CDR3 has 14 residues.

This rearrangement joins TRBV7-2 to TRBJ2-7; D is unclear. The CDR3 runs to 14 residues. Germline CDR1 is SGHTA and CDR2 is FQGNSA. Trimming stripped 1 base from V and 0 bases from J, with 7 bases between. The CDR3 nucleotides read TGTGCCAGCAGCTTAGGTCTAAGCTCCTACGAGCAGTACTTC. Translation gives CASSLGLSSYEQYF.

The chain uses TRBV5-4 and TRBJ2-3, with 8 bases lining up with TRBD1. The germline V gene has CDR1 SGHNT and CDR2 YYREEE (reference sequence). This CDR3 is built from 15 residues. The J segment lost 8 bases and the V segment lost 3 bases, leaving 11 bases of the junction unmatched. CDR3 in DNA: TGTGCCAGCAGCTCTAACAGGGGGTTACAGGGTACGCAGTATTTT. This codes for CASSSNRGLQGTQYF.

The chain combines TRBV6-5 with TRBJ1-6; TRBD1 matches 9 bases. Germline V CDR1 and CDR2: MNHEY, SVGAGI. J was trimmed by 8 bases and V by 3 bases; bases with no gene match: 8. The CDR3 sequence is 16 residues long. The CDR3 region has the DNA TGTGCCAGCAGTTATCGACCCCGGGACAGGGATTCACCCCTCCACTTT. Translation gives CASSYRPRDRDSPLHF.

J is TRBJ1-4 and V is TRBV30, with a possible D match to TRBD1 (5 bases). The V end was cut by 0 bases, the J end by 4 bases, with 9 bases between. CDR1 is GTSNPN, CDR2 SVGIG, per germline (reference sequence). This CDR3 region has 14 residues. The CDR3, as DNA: TGTGCCTGGAGTGTGGGGACTCATAATGAAAAACTGTTTTTT. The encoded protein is CAWSVGTHNEKLFF.